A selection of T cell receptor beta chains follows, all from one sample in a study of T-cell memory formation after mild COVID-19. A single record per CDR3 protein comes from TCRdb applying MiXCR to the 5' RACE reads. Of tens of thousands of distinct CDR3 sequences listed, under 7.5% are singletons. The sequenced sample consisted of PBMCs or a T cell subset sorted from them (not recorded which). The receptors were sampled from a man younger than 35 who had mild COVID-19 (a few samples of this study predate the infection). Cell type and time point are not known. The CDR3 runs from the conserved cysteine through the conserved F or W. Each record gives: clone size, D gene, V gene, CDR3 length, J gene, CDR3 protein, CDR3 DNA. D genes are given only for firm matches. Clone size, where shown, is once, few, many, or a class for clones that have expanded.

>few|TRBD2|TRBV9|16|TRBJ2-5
CASSPRGAGVQETQYF
TGTGCCAGCAGCCCCCGGGGAGCGGGGGTCCAAGAGACCCAGTACTTC
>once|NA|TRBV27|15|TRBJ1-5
CASSLTGKGHQPQHF
TGTGCCAGCAGTCTTACCGGGAAAGGGCATCAGCCCCAGCATTTT
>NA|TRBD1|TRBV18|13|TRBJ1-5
CASSPTGTGDQHF
TGTGCCAGCTCACCAACCGGGACAGGGGACCAGCATTTT
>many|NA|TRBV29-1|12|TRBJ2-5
CSVGRVQETQYF
TGCAGCGTTGGCAGGGTCCAAGAGACCCAGTACTTC
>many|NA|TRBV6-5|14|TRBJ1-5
CASSRAVGNQPQHF
TGTGCCAGCAGCCGAGCGGTGGGCAATCAGCCCCAGCATTTT
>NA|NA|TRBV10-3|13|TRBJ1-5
CAIKGESNQPQHF
TGTGCCATCAAGGGGGAAAGCAATCAGCCCCAGCATTTT
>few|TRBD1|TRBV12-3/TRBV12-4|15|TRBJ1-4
CASRGTGTADEKLFF
TGTGCCAGCAGGGGTACCGGGACAGCAGATGAAAAACTGTTTTTT
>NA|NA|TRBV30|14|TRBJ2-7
CAGTGGRQYYEQYF
TGTGCCGGGACCGGTGGCAGACAGTACTACGAGCAGTACTTC
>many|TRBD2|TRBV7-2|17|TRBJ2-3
CASSRTSGGLFDITQYF
TGTGCCAGCAGCAGGACTAGCGGGGGACTCTTTGATATTACGCAGTATTTT
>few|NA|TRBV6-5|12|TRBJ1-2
CASTTEHYGYTF
TGTGCCAGCACTACCGAACATTATGGCTACACCTTC
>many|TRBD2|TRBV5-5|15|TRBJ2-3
CASSFLAGGTDTQYF
TGTGCCAGCAGCTTCCTAGCGGGGGGCACAGATACGCAGTATTTT
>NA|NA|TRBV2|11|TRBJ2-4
CASRGANIQYF
TGTGCCAGCAGGGGCGCAAACATTCAGTACTTC
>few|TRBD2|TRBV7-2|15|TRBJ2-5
CASSISGGAEETQYF
TGTGCCAGCAGCATTAGCGGGGGGGCTGAGGAGACCCAGTACTTC
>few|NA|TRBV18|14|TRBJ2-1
CASSLDSRGNEQFF
TGTGCCAGCTCACTGGACTCAAGGGGGAATGAGCAGTTCTTC
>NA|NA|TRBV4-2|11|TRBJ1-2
CASSQEAGYTF
TGTGCCAGCAGCCAAGAAGCAGGCTACACCTTC
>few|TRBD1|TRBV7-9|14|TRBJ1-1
CASSVGQANTEAFF
TGTGCCAGCAGCGTGGGACAGGCGAACACTGAAGCTTTCTTT
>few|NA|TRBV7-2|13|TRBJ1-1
CASSLTRTVEAFF
TGTGCCAGCAGCTTAACTAGGACGGTTGAAGCTTTCTTT
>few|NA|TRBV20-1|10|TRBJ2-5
CSAIFETQYF
TGCAGTGCTATTTTTGAGACCCAGTACTTC
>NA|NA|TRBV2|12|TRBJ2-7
CASTLTVYEQYF
TGTGCCAGCACCCTGACAGTTTACGAGCAGTACTTC
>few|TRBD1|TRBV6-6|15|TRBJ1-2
CASRSGTGGSYGYTF
TGTGCCAGCAGGTCCGGGACAGGGGGTTCCTATGGCTACACCTTC
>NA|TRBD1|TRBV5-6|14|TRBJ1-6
CASSLPGGDSPLHF
TGTGCCAGCAGCTTGCCAGGGGGAGATTCACCCCTCCACTTT
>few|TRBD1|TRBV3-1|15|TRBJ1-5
CASSPGTGGGQPQHF
TGTGCCAGCAGCCCTGGGACAGGGGGCGGTCAGCCCCAGCATTTT
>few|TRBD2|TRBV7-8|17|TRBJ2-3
CASSRLAGTLSTDTQYF
TGTGCCAGCAGTCGACTAGCGGGGACCCTTAGCACAGATACGCAGTATTTT
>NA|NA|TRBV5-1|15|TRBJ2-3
CASSLLGGSTDTQYF
TGCGCCAGCAGCTTACTAGGAGGAAGCACAGATACGCAGTATTTT
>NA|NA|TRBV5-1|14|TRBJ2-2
CASSKEANTGELFF
TGCGCCAGCAGCAAAGAGGCGAACACCGGGGAGCTGTTTTTT
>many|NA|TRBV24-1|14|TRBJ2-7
CATSDSGTPGEQYF
TGTGCCACCAGTGACTCCGGGACTCCGGGGGAGCAGTACTTC
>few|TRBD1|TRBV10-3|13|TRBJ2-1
CAITADRANEQFF
TGTGCCATCACTGCGGACAGGGCGAATGAGCAGTTCTTC
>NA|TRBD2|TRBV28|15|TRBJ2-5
CASSRGDSGEETQYF
TGTGCCAGCAGTCGAGGGGATAGCGGGGAAGAGACCCAGTACTTC
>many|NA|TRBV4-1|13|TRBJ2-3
CASSNRQPDTQYF
TGCGCCAGCAGCAACAGACAGCCAGATACGCAGTATTTT